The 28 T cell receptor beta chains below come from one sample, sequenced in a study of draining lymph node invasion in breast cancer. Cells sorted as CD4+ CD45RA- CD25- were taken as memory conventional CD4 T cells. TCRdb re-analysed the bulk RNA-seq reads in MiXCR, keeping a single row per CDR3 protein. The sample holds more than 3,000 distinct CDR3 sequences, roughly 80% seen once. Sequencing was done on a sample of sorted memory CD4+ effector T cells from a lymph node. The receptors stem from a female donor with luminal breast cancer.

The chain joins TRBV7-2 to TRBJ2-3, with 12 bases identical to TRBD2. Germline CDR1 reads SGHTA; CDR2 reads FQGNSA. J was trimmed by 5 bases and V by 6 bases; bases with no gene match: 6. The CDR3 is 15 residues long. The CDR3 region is CASRWGLAGKDTQYF. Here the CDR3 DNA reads TGTGCCAGCAGATGGGGACTAGCGGGCAAAGATACGCAGTATTTT. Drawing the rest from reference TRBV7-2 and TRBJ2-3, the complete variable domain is GAGVSQSPSNKVTEKGKDVELRCDPISGHTALYWYRQSLGQGLEFLIYFQGNSAPDKSGLPSDRFSAERTGGSVSTLTIQRTQQEDSAVYLCASRWGLAGKDTQYFGPGTRLTVL.

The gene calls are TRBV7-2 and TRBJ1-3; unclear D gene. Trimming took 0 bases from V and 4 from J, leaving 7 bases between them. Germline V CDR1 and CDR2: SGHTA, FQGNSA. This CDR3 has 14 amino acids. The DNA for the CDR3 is TGTGCCAGCAGCTTAGCGCCAGGAGGAAACACCATATATTTT. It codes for CASSLAPGGNTIYF.

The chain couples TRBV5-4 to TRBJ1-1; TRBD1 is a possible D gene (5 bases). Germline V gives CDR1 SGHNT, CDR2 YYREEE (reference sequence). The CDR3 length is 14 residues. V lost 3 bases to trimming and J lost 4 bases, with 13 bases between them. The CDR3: CASSSTAKGTEAFF. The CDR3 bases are TGTGCCAGCAGCTCGACAGCTAAGGGCACTGAAGCTTTCTTT.

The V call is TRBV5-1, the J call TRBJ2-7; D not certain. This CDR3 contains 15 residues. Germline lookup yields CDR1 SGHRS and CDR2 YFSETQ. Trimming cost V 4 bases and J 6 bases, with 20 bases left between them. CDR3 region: CASSPNDWLASEQYF. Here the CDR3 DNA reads TGCGCCAGCAGCCCCAACGACTGGCTGGCCTCCGAGCAGTACTTC.

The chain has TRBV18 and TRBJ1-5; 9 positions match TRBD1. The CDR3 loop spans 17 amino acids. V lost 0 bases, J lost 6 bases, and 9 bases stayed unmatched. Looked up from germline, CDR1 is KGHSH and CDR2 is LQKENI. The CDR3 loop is CASSPPFSGQGSQPQHF. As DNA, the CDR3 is TGTGCCAGCTCACCACCCTTCTCGGGACAGGGAAGTCAGCCCCAGCATTTT.

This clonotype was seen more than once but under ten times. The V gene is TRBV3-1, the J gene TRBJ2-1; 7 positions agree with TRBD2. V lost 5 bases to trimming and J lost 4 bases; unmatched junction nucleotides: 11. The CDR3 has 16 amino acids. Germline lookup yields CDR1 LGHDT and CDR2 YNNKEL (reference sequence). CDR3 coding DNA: TGTGCCAGCAGCTCCCCCTTCTCGGGGGGATACAATGAGCAGTTCTTC. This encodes CASSSPFSGGYNEQFF.

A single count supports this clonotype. CDR3 amino acids: CSVRQTEAYEQYF. CDR3 DNA sequence: TGCAGCGTTCGGCAGACAGAGGCCTACGAGCAGTACTTC. This chain uses TRBV29-1 with TRBJ2-7, with D tentatively TRBD1 (5 bases). This CDR3 has 13 residues. Trimming took off 5 bases at V and 2 bases at J, with 13 bases between the two ends. Germline V gene lookup returns CDR1 SQVTM and CDR2 ANQGSEA.

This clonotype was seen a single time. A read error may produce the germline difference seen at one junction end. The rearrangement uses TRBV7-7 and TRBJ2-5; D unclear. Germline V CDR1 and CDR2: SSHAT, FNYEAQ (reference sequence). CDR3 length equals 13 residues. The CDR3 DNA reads TGTGCTAGCAGCCCTTTAACCCCAGAGACCCAGTACTTC. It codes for CASSPLTPETQYF.

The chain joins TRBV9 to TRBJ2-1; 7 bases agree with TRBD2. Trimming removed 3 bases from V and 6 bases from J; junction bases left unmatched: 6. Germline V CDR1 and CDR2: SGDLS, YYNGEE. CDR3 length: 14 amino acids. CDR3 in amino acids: CASSESGVGNEQFF. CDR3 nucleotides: TGTGCCAGCAGCGAGAGCGGGGTCGGCAATGAGCAGTTCTTC.

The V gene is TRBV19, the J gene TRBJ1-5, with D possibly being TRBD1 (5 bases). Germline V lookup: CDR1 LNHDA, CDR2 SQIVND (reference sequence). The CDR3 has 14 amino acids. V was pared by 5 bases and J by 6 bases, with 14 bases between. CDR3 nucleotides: TGTGCCAGTAGTTCCCGGGACGGGGGTCAGCCCCAGCATTTT. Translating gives CASSSRDGGQPQHF.

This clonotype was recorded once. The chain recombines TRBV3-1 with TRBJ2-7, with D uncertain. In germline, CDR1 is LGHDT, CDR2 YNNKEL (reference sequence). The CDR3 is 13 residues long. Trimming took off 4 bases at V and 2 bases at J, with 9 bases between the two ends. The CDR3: CASSPSVPYEQYF. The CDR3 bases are TGTGCCAGCAGCCCGTCAGTTCCCTACGAGCAGTACTTC.

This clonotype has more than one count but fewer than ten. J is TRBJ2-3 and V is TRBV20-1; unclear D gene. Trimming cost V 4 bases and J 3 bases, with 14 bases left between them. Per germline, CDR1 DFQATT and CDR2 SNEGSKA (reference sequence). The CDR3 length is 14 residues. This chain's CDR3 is CSANGPRATDTQYF. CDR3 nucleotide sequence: TGCAGTGCTAACGGACCGAGAGCGACAGATACGCAGTATTTT.

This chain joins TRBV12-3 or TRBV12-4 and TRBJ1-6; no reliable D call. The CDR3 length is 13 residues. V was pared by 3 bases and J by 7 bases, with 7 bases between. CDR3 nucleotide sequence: TGTGCCAGCAGTTTCTCTCGAAATTCACCCCTCCACTTT. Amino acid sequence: CASSFSRNSPLHF.

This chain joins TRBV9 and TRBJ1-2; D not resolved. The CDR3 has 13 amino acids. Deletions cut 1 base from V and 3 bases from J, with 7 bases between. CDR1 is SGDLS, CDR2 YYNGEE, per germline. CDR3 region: CASSVREYYGYTF. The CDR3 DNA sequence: TGTGCCAGCAGCGTAAGAGAGTACTATGGCTACACCTTC.

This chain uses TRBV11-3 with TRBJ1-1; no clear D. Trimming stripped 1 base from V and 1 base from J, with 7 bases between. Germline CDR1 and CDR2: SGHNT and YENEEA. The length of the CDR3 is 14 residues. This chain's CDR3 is CASSLAAENTEAFF. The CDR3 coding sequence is TGTGCCAGCAGCTTAGCCGCGGAGAACACTGAAGCTTTCTTT.

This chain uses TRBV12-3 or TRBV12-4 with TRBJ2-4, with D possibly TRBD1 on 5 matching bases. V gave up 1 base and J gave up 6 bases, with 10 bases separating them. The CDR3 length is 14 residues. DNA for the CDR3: TGTGCCAGCAGTTTAGTCATGGGGCGAAACATTCAGTACTTC. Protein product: CASSLVMGRNIQYF.

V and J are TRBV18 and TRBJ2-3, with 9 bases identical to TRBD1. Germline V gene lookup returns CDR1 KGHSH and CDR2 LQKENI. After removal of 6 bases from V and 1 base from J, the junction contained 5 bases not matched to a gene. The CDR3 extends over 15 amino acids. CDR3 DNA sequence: TGTGCCAGCTCGGACGGACAGGGGCGCACAGATACGCAGTATTTT. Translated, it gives CASSDGQGRTDTQYF.

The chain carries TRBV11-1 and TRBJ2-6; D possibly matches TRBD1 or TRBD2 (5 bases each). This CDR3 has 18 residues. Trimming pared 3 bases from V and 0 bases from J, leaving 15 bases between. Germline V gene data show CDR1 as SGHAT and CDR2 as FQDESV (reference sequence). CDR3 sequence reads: CASSLGRLGASGANVLTF. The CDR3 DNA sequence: TGTGCCAGCAGCTTGGGACGCCTGGGCGCCTCTGGGGCCAACGTCCTGACTTTC.

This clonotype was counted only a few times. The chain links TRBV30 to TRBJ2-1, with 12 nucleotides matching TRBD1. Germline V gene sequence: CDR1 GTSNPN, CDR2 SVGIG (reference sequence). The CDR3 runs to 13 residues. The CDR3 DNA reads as TGTGCTGGGGCACCGGGACAGGGGGCGAAGGCGTTCTTC. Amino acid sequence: CAGAPGQGAKAFF.

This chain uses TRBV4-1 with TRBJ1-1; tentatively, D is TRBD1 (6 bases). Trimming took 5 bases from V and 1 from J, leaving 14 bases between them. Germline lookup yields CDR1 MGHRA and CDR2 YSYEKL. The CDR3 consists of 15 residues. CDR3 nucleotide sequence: TGCGCCAGCAGCATGTTGAGGGGGGCGAACACTGAAGCTTTCTTT. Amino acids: CASSMLRGANTEAFF.

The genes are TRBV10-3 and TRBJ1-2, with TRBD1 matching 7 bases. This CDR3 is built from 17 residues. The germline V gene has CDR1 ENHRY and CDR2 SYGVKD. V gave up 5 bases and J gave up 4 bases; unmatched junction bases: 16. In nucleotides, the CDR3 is TGTGCCATCAGTCTTACGACAGGGAGAGAGCTGGTCTATGGCTACACCTTC. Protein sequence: CAISLTTGRELVYGYTF.

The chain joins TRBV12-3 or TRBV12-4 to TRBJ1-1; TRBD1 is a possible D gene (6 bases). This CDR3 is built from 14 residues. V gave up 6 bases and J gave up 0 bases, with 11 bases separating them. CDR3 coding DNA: TGTGCCAGCAGCCCTGGACAGTTGAACACTGAAGCTTTCTTT. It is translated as CASSPGQLNTEAFF.

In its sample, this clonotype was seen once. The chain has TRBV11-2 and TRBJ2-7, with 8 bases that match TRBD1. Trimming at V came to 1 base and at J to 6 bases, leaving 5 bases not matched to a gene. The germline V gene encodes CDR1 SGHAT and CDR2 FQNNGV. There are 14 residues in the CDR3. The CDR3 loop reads CASSLGQGKGEQYF. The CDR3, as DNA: TGTGCCAGCAGCTTAGGACAGGGGAAAGGCGAGCAGTACTTC.

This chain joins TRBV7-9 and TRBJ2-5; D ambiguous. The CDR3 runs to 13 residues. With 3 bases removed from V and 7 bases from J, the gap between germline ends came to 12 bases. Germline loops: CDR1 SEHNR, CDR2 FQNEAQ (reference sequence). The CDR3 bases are TGTGCCAGCAGCTTGGAACCCCTGGGGACCCAGTACTTC. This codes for CASSLEPLGTQYF.

In DNA, the CDR3 is TGCGCCAGCAGCTTAGAGATTCCCTACAATGAGCAGTTCTTC. This sequence encodes CASSLEIPYNEQFF. V is TRBV5-1 and J is TRBJ2-1, with D unclear. CDR1 SGHRS and CDR2 YFSETQ come from the germline V gene. This CDR3 has 14 amino acids. V gave up 2 bases and J gave up 2 bases, with 8 bases separating them.

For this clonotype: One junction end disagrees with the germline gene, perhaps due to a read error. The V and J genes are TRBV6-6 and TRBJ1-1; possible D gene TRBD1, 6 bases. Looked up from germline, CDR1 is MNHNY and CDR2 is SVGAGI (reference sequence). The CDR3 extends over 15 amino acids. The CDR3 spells CASSDLQGLNTEAIF. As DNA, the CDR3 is TGTGCCAGCAGTGACCTACAGGGACTGAACACTGAAGCTATCTTT.

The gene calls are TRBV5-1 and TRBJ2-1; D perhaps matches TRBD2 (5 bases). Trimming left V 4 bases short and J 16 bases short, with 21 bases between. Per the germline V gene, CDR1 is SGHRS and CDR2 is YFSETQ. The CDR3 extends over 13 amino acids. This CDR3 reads CASSRGEGAAPFF. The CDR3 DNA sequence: TGCGCCAGCAGCCGGGGAGAGGGAGCGGCCCCCTTCTTC. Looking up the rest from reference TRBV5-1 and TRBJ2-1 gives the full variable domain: KAGVTQTPRYLIKTRGQQVTLSCSPISGHRSVSWYQQTPGQGLQFLFEYFSETQRNKGNFPGRFSGRQFSNSRSEMNVSTLELGDSALYLCASSRGEGAAPFFGPGTRLTVL.

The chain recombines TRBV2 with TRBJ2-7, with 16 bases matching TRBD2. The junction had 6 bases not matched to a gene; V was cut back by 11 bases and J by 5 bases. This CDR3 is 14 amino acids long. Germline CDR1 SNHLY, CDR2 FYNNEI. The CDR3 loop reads CAGGLAGGPNEQYF. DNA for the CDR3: TGTGCCGGGGGACTAGCGGGAGGGCCCAACGAGCAGTACTTC. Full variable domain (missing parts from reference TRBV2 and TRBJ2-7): EPEVTQTPSHQVTQMGQEVILRCVPISNHLYFYWYRQILGQKVEFLVSFYNNEISEKSEIFDDQFSVERPDGSNFTLKIRSTKLEDSAMYFCAGGLAGGPNEQYFGPGTRLTVT.